This T cell receptor beta chain was captured by sequencing in a study of control samples from healthy donors and cancer patients. CDR1 MNHEY and CDR2 SMNVEV come from the germline V gene (reference sequence). This CDR3 has 15 amino acids. V dropped 4 bases and J dropped 7; count of bases not matched to a gene: 9. The table came from immunoSEQ multiplex PCR; TCRdb's copy has only in-frame clones and leaves some out. The sample lists over 80,000 clones; around three quarters were seen once. The chain couples TRBV27 to TRBJ1-2; 10 nucleotides align to TRBD1. Input material: blood. The clonotype was recovered from a woman aged 30 to 39 in good health. The CDR3 DNA sequence: TGTGCCAGCAGTTCATCGGGACAGGGGACTATTGGCTACACCTTC. Its translation: CASSSSGQGTIGYTF.